Below, 32 T cell receptor beta chains from the same sample are listed, as sequenced in a study of cytomegalovirus exposure and HLA in healthy donors. PCR was performed using 60 Vbeta and 13 Jbeta primers. Produced via immunoSEQ multiplex PCR; TCRdb's table is partial and in-frame only. The table has about 160,000 clones, almost 85% seen once. The sequencing input was PBMCs. Source of these receptors: a boy younger than 10 in good health and CMV-seronegative.

This chain connects TRBV27 to TRBJ2-7, with TRBD2 as a possible D gene (6 bases). Germline values: CDR1 MNHEY, CDR2 SMNVEV (reference sequence). V gave up 3 bases and J gave up 1 base, with 7 bases separating them. CDR3 length: 13 residues. In DNA, the CDR3 is TGTGCCAGCAGTTTGGACTATTCCTACGAGCAGTACTTC. Its protein is CASSLDYSYEQYF.

This clone has more than one count but fewer than ten. This chain connects TRBV5-4 to TRBJ1-4, with D possibly being TRBD1 (6 bases). The CDR3 has 16 amino acids. V lost 1 base and J lost 0, with 10 bases in between. The germline V gene encodes CDR1 SGHNT and CDR2 YYREEE (reference sequence). CDR3 amino acids: CASSLTGSPTNEKLFF. CDR3 in DNA: TGTGCCAGCAGCTTGACAGGGTCCCCAACTAATGAAAAACTGTTTTTT. Drawing the rest from reference TRBV5-4 and TRBJ1-4, the complete variable domain is ETGVTQSPTHLIKTRGQQVTLRCSSQSGHNTVSWYQQALGQGPQFIFQYYREEENGRGNFPPRFSGLQFPNYSSELNVNALELDDSALYLCASSLTGSPTNEKLFFGSGTQLSVL.

The chain carries TRBV4-1 and TRBJ2-3; 10 bases fit TRBD2. The CDR3 is made up of 14 amino acids. The V and J ends lost 5 bases and 6 bases, in that order; junction bases with no gene match: 5. Germline loops: CDR1 MGHRA, CDR2 YSYEKL. CDR3 bases: TGCGCCAGCAGCTTAGCGGGAGGTTCTGATACGCAGTATTTT. Translation gives CASSLAGGSDTQYF.

The rearrangement joins TRBV7-2 to TRBJ2-7; possibly TRBD2 for D (5 bases). CDR3 length: 14 residues. The V and J ends lost 2 bases and 8 bases respectively, with 16 bases between them. Germline CDR1 reads SGHTA; CDR2 reads FQGNSA. CDR3 nucleotides: TGTGCCAGCAGCTTACGGCCAAGCGGCCAACAGCAGTACTTC. This sequence encodes CASSLRPSGQQQYF.

The chain links TRBV27 to TRBJ2-7, with D hard to call. The V gene's germline CDR1 is MNHEY and CDR2 SMNVEV (reference sequence). The germline V and J ends were trimmed by 3 bases and 3 bases, with 12 bases remaining between them. CDR3 size: 14 residues. CDR3 nucleotide sequence: TGTGCCAGCAGTTTGAGTACCAGGTACTACGAGCAGTACTTC. Protein product: CASSLSTRYYEQYF.

The chain employs TRBV29-1 and TRBJ2-1, with 7 bases lining up with TRBD1. The CDR3 runs to 14 residues. The V and J ends lost 2 bases and 4 bases, in that order; junction bases with no gene match: 5. Germline V lookup: CDR1 SQVTM, CDR2 ANQGSEA. The CDR3 region is CSVERPGGYNEQFF. CDR3 nucleotides: TGCAGCGTTGAAAGGCCAGGGGGTTACAATGAGCAGTTCTTC.

This chain uses TRBV19 with TRBJ2-1; no clear D. The CDR3 covers 13 residues. Germline CDR1 and CDR2: LNHDA and SQIVND (reference sequence). V dropped 4 bases and J dropped 8 bases, with 12 bases sitting between them. For the CDR3, the DNA is TGTGCCAGTAGTACGAACCGGGTGGATGAGCAGTTCTTC. This sequence encodes CASSTNRVDEQFF.

The chain employs TRBV6-1 and TRBJ2-7, with D tentatively TRBD1 (6 bases). Trimming removed 4 bases at V and 2 bases at J, with 12 bases between. The CDR3 runs 14 residues. Per the germline V gene, CDR1 is MNHNS and CDR2 is SASEGT. In nucleotides, the CDR3 is TGTGCCAGCAGTGGAGGGACACTGACCTACGAGCAGTACTTC. Translation gives CASSGGTLTYEQYF.

V usage is TRBV4-1 and J usage is TRBJ2-1, with D maybe TRBD2 (6 bases). The CDR3 extends over 15 amino acids. The V gene's germline CDR1 is MGHRA and CDR2 YSYEKL. V shed 5 bases and J shed 0 bases, with 11 bases lying between them. In DNA, the CDR3 is TGCGCCAGCAGCGGCACCGGGAGCTCCTACAATGAGCAGTTCTTC. This gives the protein CASSGTGSSYNEQFF.

The rearrangement uses TRBV4-1 and TRBJ2-6, with TRBD1 identical over 8 bases. The CDR3 contains 18 residues. Germline V lookup: CDR1 MGHRA, CDR2 YSYEKL. After removal of 6 bases from V and 2 bases from J, the junction contained 12 bases not matched to a gene. The CDR3 loop is CASRFSGTGGTGANVLTF. The CDR3, as DNA: TGCGCCAGCAGGTTCTCTGGGACAGGTGGGACTGGGGCCAACGTCCTGACTTTC.

The chain links TRBV5-6 to TRBJ2-7; 12 bases match TRBD2. V trimming: 4 bases; J trimming: 7 bases; junction bases outside the gene matches: 9. Germline V lookup: CDR1 SGHDT, CDR2 YYEEEE. The CDR3 has 15 residues. In nucleotides, the CDR3 is TGTGCCAGCAGCCACCCTAGCGGGAGGGCGGAAGAGCAGTACTTC. This translates into CASSHPSGRAEEQYF.

This clone was observed once. The chain joins TRBV7-9 to TRBJ1-2; D possibly corresponds to TRBD1 (5 bases). Trimming stripped 8 bases from V and 4 bases from J, with 20 bases between. CDR1 is SEHNR, CDR2 FQNEAQ, per germline (reference sequence). There are 15 residues in the CDR3. CDR3 sequence: CASSGWGTQSYGYTF. The CDR3 bases are TGTGCCAGCTCTGGGTGGGGCACGCAAAGCTATGGCTACACCTTC.

V gene TRBV27 combines with J gene TRBJ1-5; 8 bases are a match to TRBD1. V was clipped by 6 bases and J by 3 bases; unmatched bases: 7. Germline V gene lookup returns CDR1 MNHEY and CDR2 SMNVEV (reference sequence). This CDR3 has 15 amino acids. The CDR3 reads CASSPDRGDNQPQHF. The CDR3 DNA reads TGTGCCAGCAGCCCAGACAGGGGAGACAATCAGCCCCAGCATTTT.

The rearrangement joins TRBV4-1 to TRBJ1-1; weak D call: TRBD1 (5 bases). The CDR3 has 16 amino acids. Germline CDR1 reads MGHRA; CDR2 reads YSYEKL. With 1 base removed from V and 4 bases from J, the gap between germline ends came to 16 bases. CDR3: CASSQVYDNGGTEAFF. In DNA form, the CDR3 reads TGCGCCAGCAGCCAAGTGTATGACAACGGGGGCACTGAAGCTTTCTTT.

The V gene is TRBV27, the J gene TRBJ2-7, with 8 nucleotides matching TRBD1. The junction had 8 bases not matched to a gene; V was cut back by 6 bases and J by 1 base. Per the germline V gene, CDR1 is MNHEY and CDR2 is SMNVEV (reference sequence). The CDR3 loop spans 15 amino acids. In DNA, the CDR3 is TGTGCCAGCAGAAGCCCAGGGGGCGGATCCTACGAGCAGTACTTC. It yields the protein CASRSPGGGSYEQYF.

V is TRBV2 and J is TRBJ2-3; TRBD1 agrees at 9 bases. CDR1 is SNHLY, CDR2 FYNNEI, per germline. The CDR3 has 15 residues. V lost 8 bases to trimming and J lost 0 bases; unmatched junction nucleotides: 6. CDR3: CASADRGASTDTQYF. CDR3 DNA sequence: TGTGCCAGCGCAGACAGGGGGGCAAGCACAGATACGCAGTATTTT. Combining the CDR3 with reference TRBV2 and TRBJ2-3 gives the whole variable domain EPEVTQTPSHQVTQMGQEVILRCVPISNHLYFYWYRQILGQKVEFLVSFYNNEISEKSEIFDDQFSVERPDGSNFTLKIRSTKLEDSAMYFCASADRGASTDTQYFGPGTRLTVL.

The rearrangement links TRBV5-4 to TRBJ1-2; tentatively, D is TRBD1 (6 bases). The CDR3 extends over 12 amino acids. V lost 4 bases to trimming and J lost 7 bases, with 11 bases between them. CDR1 and CDR2 from the germline V gene are SGHNT and YYREEE (reference sequence). The CDR3 DNA reads TGTGCCAGCAGCCTAAACAGGGCTGGCTACACCTTC. It specifies CASSLNRAGYTF.

This sequence joins TRBV2 and TRBJ1-4, with 7 bases lining up with TRBD1. The CDR3 has 16 residues. From germline, CDR1 is SNHLY and CDR2 FYNNEI. V shed 8 bases, J shed 0 bases, and the junction held 9 bases outside the gene matches. The chain's CDR3 is CASARDSYATNEKLFF. The CDR3 DNA reads as TGTGCCAGCGCTCGGGACAGCTATGCAACTAATGAAAAACTGTTTTTT.

The chain carries TRBV7-9 and TRBJ2-5; 7 nucleotides line up with TRBD2. Germline assignment: CDR1 SEHNR and CDR2 FQNEAQ (reference sequence). The CDR3 runs 14 residues. The J segment lost 4 bases and the V segment lost 1 base, leaving 3 bases of the junction unmatched. This CDR3 is CASSLGLAPETQYF. CDR3 coding DNA: TGTGCCAGCAGCTTAGGACTAGCCCCAGAGACCCAGTACTTC.

This clone was recorded a few times. In DNA form, the CDR3 reads TGCGCCAGCAGCGATCCAAGGGCAGCGGAGGGCGAGCAGTACTTC. Encoded protein: CASSDPRAAEGEQYF. V gene TRBV5-1 combines with J gene TRBJ2-7, with a tentative D call TRBD2 (6 bases). Trimming cost V 4 bases and J 6 bases, with 20 bases left between them. The V gene's germline CDR1 is SGHRS and CDR2 YFSETQ. This CDR3 is built from 15 residues.

The chain uses TRBV9 and TRBJ1-2; the match to TRBD1 covers 10 bases. This CDR3 spans 17 amino acids. Trimming took 4 bases from V and 3 from J; bases not matched to a gene: 12. The germline gives CDR1 SGDLS, CDR2 YYNGEE. CDR3 protein: CASSKPYEDRGDYGYTF. The CDR3 nucleotides read TGTGCCAGCAGCAAACCCTACGAGGACAGGGGGGACTATGGCTACACCTTC.

CDR3 in amino acids: CASSPSGGKGFYEQYF. CDR3 in DNA: TGTGCCAGCAGCCCCTCAGGGGGAAAAGGGTTCTACGAGCAGTACTTC. The J gene is TRBJ2-7, the V gene TRBV7-9, with 7 bases that match TRBD1. The CDR3 runs 16 residues. The ends lost 5 bases at V and 3 bases at J; junction bases unmatched: 13. CDR1 is SEHNR and CDR2 is FQNEAQ in the germline V gene (reference sequence).

The chain combines TRBV4-1 with TRBJ2-7, with D maybe TRBD2 (5 bases). Trimming took off 2 bases at V and 6 bases at J, with 23 bases between the two ends. The CDR3 is 17 residues long. Germline values: CDR1 MGHRA, CDR2 YSYEKL. As DNA, the CDR3 is TGCGCCAGCAGCCAAAGCCCCCCGGGCCTAGAGGGCTTCGAGCAGTACTTC. Encoded protein: CASSQSPPGLEGFEQYF.

V usage is TRBV7-8 and J usage is TRBJ1-2; D is ambiguous. Trimming shortened V by 5 bases and J by 0 bases, and 16 bases separated the two germline ends. Per germline, CDR1 SGHVS and CDR2 FQNEAQ. CDR3 length equals 16 residues. The CDR3 protein is CASSPPAGRANYGYTF. As DNA, the CDR3 is TGTGCCAGCAGCCCACCGGCGGGCAGAGCTAACTATGGCTACACCTTC.

The chain recombines TRBV27 with TRBJ1-1, with 8 bases that match TRBD1. Germline V gives CDR1 MNHEY, CDR2 SMNVEV (reference sequence). Trimming removed 6 bases from V and 1 base from J; junction bases left unmatched: 10. The CDR3 extends over 16 amino acids. The CDR3 loop reads CASRETGGGPNTEAFF. CDR3 bases: TGTGCCAGCAGAGAAACAGGGGGAGGGCCGAACACTGAAGCTTTCTTT.

The rearrangement links TRBV5-4 to TRBJ2-1; possible D gene TRBD1, 8 bases. The CDR3 loop spans 15 amino acids. CDR1 and CDR2 from the germline V gene are SGHNT and YYREEE (reference sequence). The V end was cut by 4 bases, the J end by 5 bases, with 16 bases between. The CDR3 protein is CASSPRQGRDNEQFF. The CDR3 nucleotides are TGTGCCAGCAGCCCTCGACAGGGGAGGGACAATGAGCAGTTCTTC. Complete variable domain (other parts from reference TRBV5-4 and TRBJ2-1): ETGVTQSPTHLIKTRGQQVTLRCSSQSGHNTVSWYQQALGQGPQFIFQYYREEENGRGNFPPRFSGLQFPNYSSELNVNALELDDSALYLCASSPRQGRDNEQFFGPGTRLTVL.

This chain connects TRBV6-6 to TRBJ1-5, with D possibly TRBD1 on 5 matching bases. V was cut by 5 bases and J by 7 bases, with 12 bases left in between. The CDR3 covers 13 residues. In germline, CDR1 is MNHNY, CDR2 SVGAGI (reference sequence). For the CDR3, the DNA is TGTGCCAGCAGTACCCGGACATCCCAGCCCCAGCATTTT. Its protein product is CASSTRTSQPQHF.

The V and J genes are TRBV27 and TRBJ2-7; 9 bases are a match to TRBD2. With 8 bases clipped from V and 3 bases from J, the junction kept 17 bases outside the gene matches. This CDR3 has 17 amino acids. Germline V lookup: CDR1 MNHEY, CDR2 SMNVEV (reference sequence). CDR3 amino acids: CASYYSGELAGFYEQYF. CDR3 bases: TGTGCCAGCTACTATTCGGGGGAGCTAGCGGGGTTCTACGAGCAGTACTTC.

This chain connects TRBV28 to TRBJ1-2, with D unclear. The CDR3 sequence is 14 residues long. Looked up from germline, CDR1 is MDHEN and CDR2 is SYDVKM. V gave up 2 bases and J gave up 6 bases, with 13 bases separating them. This CDR3 is CASSLLDLADGYTF. In DNA form, the CDR3 reads TGTGCCAGCAGTTTACTAGACTTAGCCGATGGCTACACCTTC.

This chain joins TRBV27 and TRBJ2-7, with D possibly matching TRBD1 (6 bases). The V gene's germline CDR1 is MNHEY and CDR2 SMNVEV (reference sequence). Trimming removed 3 bases from V and 0 bases from J, with 9 bases in between. This CDR3 is 14 amino acids long. CDR3 coding DNA: TGTGCCAGCAGTTTGAGGGACAACTCCTACGAGCAGTACTTC. It translates to CASSLRDNSYEQYF.

A word on this clone: Different DNA sequences within this sample yield the same CDR3. This chain uses TRBV10-3 with TRBJ2-5; D gene ambiguous. The CDR3 covers 11 residues. V was clipped by 4 bases and J by 4 bases, with 4 bases between them. Per the germline V gene, CDR1 is ENHRY and CDR2 is SYGVKD. The CDR3 spells CAISAGETQYF. CDR3 sequence (DNA): TGTGCCATCAGTGCCGGAGAGACCCAGTACTTC.

The sample holds one count of this clone. The rearrangement links TRBV4-2 to TRBJ2-7; 7 positions match TRBD2. J gave up 2 bases and V 4 bases, and 8 bases lay outside the gene matches. Germline V gives CDR1 LGHNA, CDR2 YNFKEQ. The CDR3 length is 15 residues. CDR3 amino acids: CASSPREGGAYEQYF. As DNA, the CDR3 is TGTGCCAGCAGCCCCAGGGAGGGCGGAGCCTACGAGCAGTACTTC.